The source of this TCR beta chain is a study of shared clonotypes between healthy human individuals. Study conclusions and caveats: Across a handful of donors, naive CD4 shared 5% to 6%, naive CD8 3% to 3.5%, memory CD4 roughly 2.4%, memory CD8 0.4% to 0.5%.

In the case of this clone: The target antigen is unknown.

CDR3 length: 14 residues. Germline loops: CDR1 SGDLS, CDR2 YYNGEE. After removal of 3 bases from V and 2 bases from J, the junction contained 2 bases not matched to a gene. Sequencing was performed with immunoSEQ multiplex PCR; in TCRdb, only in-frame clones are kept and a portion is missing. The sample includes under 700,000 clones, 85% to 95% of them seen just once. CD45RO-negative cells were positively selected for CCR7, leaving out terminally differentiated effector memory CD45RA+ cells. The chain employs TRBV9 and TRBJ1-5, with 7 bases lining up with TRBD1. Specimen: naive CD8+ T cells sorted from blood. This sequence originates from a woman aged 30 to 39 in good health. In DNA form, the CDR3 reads TGTGCCAGCAGCGCAGGGGGGGGCAATCAGCCCCAGCATTTT. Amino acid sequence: CASSAGGGNQPQHF.